The entry that follows covers one T cell receptor (beta chain) sequence. Antigen specificity is unknown. CD8 cells regarded as naive lacked CD45RO, were positively chosen for CCR7, and omitted terminally differentiated effector memory CD45RA+ cells. The CDR3 is made up of 15 amino acids. Germline values: CDR1 SEHNR, CDR2 FQNEAQ (reference sequence). Trimming took off 1 base at V and 2 bases at J, with 11 bases between the two ends. Each subset's genomic DNA was shared equally among a number of immunoSEQ plates. The assay was immunoSEQ multiplex PCR, and TCRdb's table has in-frame clones only and misses some. The table includes about 2 million clones, roughly 95% detected once. The data originate from a study of shared clonotypes between healthy human individuals. General study results and limits: It was the non-shared clonotypes that had lower generation probabilities than clonotypes shared by all four donors.

Sequenced: naive CD8+ T cells sorted from blood. The J gene is TRBJ2-5, the V gene TRBV7-9, with D unresolved. The TCR sequence derives from a man aged 18 to 30 in good health. The CDR3 region is CASSLGQASQETQYF. CDR3 in DNA: TGTGCCAGCAGCTTAGGCCAGGCGAGTCAAGAGACCCAGTACTTC.